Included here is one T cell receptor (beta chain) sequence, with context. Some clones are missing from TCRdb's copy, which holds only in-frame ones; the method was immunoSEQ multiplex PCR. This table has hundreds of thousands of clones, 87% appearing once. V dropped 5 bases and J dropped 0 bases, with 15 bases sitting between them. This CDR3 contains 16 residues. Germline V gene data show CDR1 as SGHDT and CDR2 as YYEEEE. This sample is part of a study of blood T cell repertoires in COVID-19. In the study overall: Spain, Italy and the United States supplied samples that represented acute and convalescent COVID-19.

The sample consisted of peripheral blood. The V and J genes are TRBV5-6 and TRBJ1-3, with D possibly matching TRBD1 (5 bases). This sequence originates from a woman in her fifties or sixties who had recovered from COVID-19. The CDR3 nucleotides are TGTGCCAGCAGTCTCATGGGGACTGACTCTGGAAACACCATATATTTT. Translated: CASSLMGTDSGNTIYF. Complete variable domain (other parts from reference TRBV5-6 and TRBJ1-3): DAGVTQSPTHLIKTRGQQVTLRCSPKSGHDTVSWYQQALGQGPQFIFQYYEEEERQRGNFPDRFSGHQFPNYSSELNVNALLLGDSALYLCASSLMGTDSGNTIYFGEGSWLTVV.